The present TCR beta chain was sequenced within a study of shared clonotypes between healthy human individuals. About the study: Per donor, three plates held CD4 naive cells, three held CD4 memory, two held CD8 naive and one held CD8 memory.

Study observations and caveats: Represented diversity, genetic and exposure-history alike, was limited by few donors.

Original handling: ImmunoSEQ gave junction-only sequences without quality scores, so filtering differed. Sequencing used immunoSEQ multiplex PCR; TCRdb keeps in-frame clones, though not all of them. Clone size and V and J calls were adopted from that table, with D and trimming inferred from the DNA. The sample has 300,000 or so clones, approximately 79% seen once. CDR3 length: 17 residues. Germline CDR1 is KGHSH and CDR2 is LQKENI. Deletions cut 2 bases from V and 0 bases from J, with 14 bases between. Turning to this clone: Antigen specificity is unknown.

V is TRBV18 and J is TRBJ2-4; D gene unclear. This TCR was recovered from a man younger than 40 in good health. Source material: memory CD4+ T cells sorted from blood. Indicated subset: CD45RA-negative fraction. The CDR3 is CASSPSLPQVAKNIQYF. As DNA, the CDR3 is TGTGCCAGCTCACCATCCCTGCCGCAGGTAGCCAAAAACATTCAGTACTTC. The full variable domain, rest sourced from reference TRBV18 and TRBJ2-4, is NAGVMQNPRHLVRRRGQEARLRCSPMKGHSHVYWYRQLPEEGLKFMVYLQKENIIDESGMPKERFSAEFPKEGPSILRIQQVVRGDSAAYFCASSPSLPQVAKNIQYFGAGTRLSVL.